The next 21 T cell receptor beta chains were all read from a single sample in a study of identifying expanded T cells in peripheral blood. Measured with immunoSEQ multiplex PCR; TCRdb has only the in-frame clones, and not every one. The sample lists about 100,000 clones; approximately 91% were seen once. Sequenced material: blood. The receptors shown here come from a person between 18 and 69 years old in good health.

The chain recombines TRBV6-4 with TRBJ2-3, with D uncertain. V was clipped by 3 bases and J by 2 bases, with 6 bases between them. The germline V gene has CDR1 MRHNA and CDR2 SNTAGT. This CDR3 is 13 amino acids long. The CDR3 reads CASSETDTDTQYF. As DNA, the CDR3 is TGTGCCAGCAGTGAAACAGACACAGATACGCAGTATTTT.

This chain links TRBV2 with TRBJ2-3, with a possible D match to TRBD1 (6 bases). The CDR3 is 14 amino acids. V was trimmed by 1 base and J by 6 bases, leaving 11 bases between them. Germline V CDR1 and CDR2: SNHLY, FYNNEI. CDR3 sequence reads: CASSEGQAKDTQYF. CDR3 DNA sequence: TGTGCCAGCAGTGAAGGACAGGCGAAGGATACGCAGTATTTT.

The chain has TRBV27 and TRBJ2-3; 9 nucleotides agree with TRBD2. The germline V gene encodes CDR1 MNHEY and CDR2 SMNVEV (reference sequence). The CDR3 runs 15 residues. Trimming at V came to 4 bases and at J to 3 bases, leaving 5 bases not matched to a gene. CDR3 sequence reads: CASSSGLALTDTQYF. The CDR3 DNA sequence: TGTGCCAGCAGTTCAGGACTAGCGCTTACAGATACGCAGTATTTT.

This clone was counted a few times. V usage is TRBV14 and J usage is TRBJ2-4; 8 nucleotides line up with TRBD2. The V gene's germline CDR1 is SGHDN and CDR2 FVKESK. The CDR3 length is 14 residues. After removal of 1 base from V and 8 bases from J, the junction contained 4 bases not matched to a gene. CDR3 bases: TGTGCCAGCAGCCAAGTAGCGCGGGAGGACATTCAGTACTTC. Translated, it gives CASSQVAREDIQYF.

V gene TRBV2 combines with J gene TRBJ1-3, with 8 bases identical to TRBD1. In germline, CDR1 is SNHLY, CDR2 FYNNEI. The CDR3 has 16 amino acids. J was trimmed by 5 bases and V by 4 bases; bases with no gene match: 10. CDR3 bases: TGTGCCAGCAGTGCAGCTAGAGGACAGGGAAGAAACACCATATATTTT. Residues: CASSAARGQGRNTIYF.

V and J are TRBV6-6 and TRBJ2-1; TRBD1 or TRBD2 may be the D gene (5 bases each). CDR1 and CDR2 from the germline V gene are MNHNY and SVGAGI (reference sequence). The CDR3 spans 14 residues. V was cut by 3 bases and J by 7 bases, with 13 bases left in between. DNA of the CDR3: TGTGCCAGCAGTTATGAGGGGAAGAGGAATGAGCAGTTCTTC. Encoded protein: CASSYEGKRNEQFF.

The chain has TRBV5-4 and TRBJ1-3; no clear D. The germline gives CDR1 SGHNT, CDR2 YYREEE (reference sequence). V lost 1 base and J 0 bases, leaving 8 bases between the germline ends. The CDR3 contains 15 residues. Here the CDR3 reads CASSLFLDSGNTIYF. CDR3 DNA sequence: TGTGCCAGCAGCTTGTTCCTGGACTCTGGAAACACCATATATTTT.

This chain uses TRBV27 with TRBJ2-1, with D perhaps assigned TRBD1 or TRBD2 (5 bases each). In germline, CDR1 is MNHEY, CDR2 SMNVEV (reference sequence). This CDR3 has 15 residues. V shed 8 bases and J shed 1 base, with 15 bases lying between them. The CDR3 is CASRSGAVSYNEQFF. The DNA of the CDR3 is TGTGCCAGCCGATCCGGGGCGGTATCCTACAATGAGCAGTTCTTC.

The J gene is TRBJ1-2, the V gene TRBV6-1; no firm D call. Per germline, CDR1 MNHNS and CDR2 SASEGT. The CDR3 sequence is 13 residues long. Trimming removed 4 bases from V and 0 bases from J, with 6 bases in between. The CDR3 loop reads CASSVSANYGYTF. The CDR3 DNA reads TGTGCCAGCAGTGTTTCTGCTAACTATGGCTACACCTTC.

The chain employs TRBV7-7 and TRBJ2-5; no reliable D call. The CDR3 runs 13 residues. V gave up 2 bases and J gave up 1 base, with 5 bases separating them. The V gene's germline CDR1 is SSHAT and CDR2 FNYEAQ (reference sequence). The CDR3 reads CASSLLGQETQYF. Written as DNA, the CDR3 is TGTGCCAGCAGCTTATTAGGCCAAGAGACCCAGTACTTC.

J is TRBJ1-5 and V is TRBV6-1; no firm D call. The CDR3 is 14 residues long. V shed 4 bases and J shed 5 bases, with 12 bases lying between them. CDR1 MNHNS and CDR2 SASEGT come from the germline V gene. The chain's CDR3 is CASSGLQSHQPQHF. DNA of the CDR3: TGTGCCAGCAGTGGACTGCAATCTCATCAGCCCCAGCATTTT.

The rearrangement links TRBV5-1 to TRBJ2-2; TRBD2 matches at 11 bases. V shed 4 bases, J shed 6 bases, and the junction held 2 bases outside the gene matches. Looked up from germline, CDR1 is SGHRS and CDR2 is YFSETQ. The CDR3 loop spans 14 amino acids. This CDR3 is CASSRTSGSGELFF. CDR3 nucleotides: TGCGCCAGCAGCAGGACTAGCGGGTCCGGGGAGCTGTTTTTT. The full variable domain, in which reference TRBV5-1 and TRBJ2-2 provide the parts outside the CDR3, is KAGVTQTPRYLIKTRGQQVTLSCSPISGHRSVSWYQQTPGQGLQFLFEYFSETQRNKGNFPGRFSGRQFSNSRSEMNVSTLELGDSALYLCASSRTSGSGELFFGEGSRLTVL.

This clone came up once. The chain joins TRBV9 to TRBJ1-2; TRBD1 agrees at 9 bases. The CDR3 length is 16 residues. Per the germline V gene, CDR1 is SGDLS and CDR2 is YYNGEE. V lost 2 bases and J lost 4; bases outside the gene matches: 9. This CDR3 reads CASSVGTGTGIYGYTF. The CDR3 DNA follows: TGTGCCAGCAGCGTCGGAACCGGGACAGGGATCTATGGCTACACCTTC.

This clone was picked up one time. The chain couples TRBV20-1 to TRBJ2-7, with D tentatively TRBD2 (5 bases). Germline loops: CDR1 DFQATT, CDR2 SNEGSKA (reference sequence). The CDR3 spans 11 residues. Trimming shortened V by 4 bases and J by 9 bases, and 13 bases separated the two germline ends. The CDR3 reads CSATEPGWQYF. The CDR3 coding sequence is TGCAGTGCTACCGAGCCGGGATGGCAGTACTTC.

This clone occurred once. The chain recombines TRBV5-6 with TRBJ1-4; TRBD1 matches at 9 bases. Germline CDR1 is SGHDT and CDR2 is YYEEEE. The J segment lost 8 bases and the V segment lost 7 bases, leaving 9 bases of the junction unmatched. This CDR3 has 14 residues. CDR3 sequence: CASWEQGAREKLFF. In DNA, the CDR3 is TGTGCCAGCTGGGAACAGGGGGCGCGGGAAAAACTGTTTTTT.

V and J are TRBV29-1 and TRBJ2-7, with 7 bases matching TRBD1. The V gene end was trimmed by 4 bases and the J gene end by 7 bases; junction bases not matched to a gene: 7. Germline values: CDR1 SQVTM, CDR2 ANQGSEA. The CDR3 is 12 amino acids. DNA for the CDR3: TGCAGCGTTGGTAGCACGGACAGGGAGCAGTACTTC. Amino acids: CSVGSTDREQYF.

The chain is built from TRBV21-1 and TRBJ1-5; the DNA was not compared with TRBD1, the D call given in the table. TRBV21-1 is classified as a pseudogene. The CDR3 length is 18 residues. The CDR3 sequence is CASSKVPRDRGGNQPQHF. CDR3 nucleotides: TGTGCCAGCAGCAAAGTTCCTAGGGACAGGGGTGGCAATCAGCCCCAGCATTTT.

This chain uses TRBV27 with TRBJ2-7; D is undetermined. V gave up 8 bases and J gave up 3 bases, with 14 bases separating them. CDR1 and CDR2 (germline): MNHEY, SMNVEV (reference sequence). The CDR3 runs 13 residues. CDR3 DNA sequence: TGTGCCAGCCGACCCACCCTGGGCTACGAGCAGTACTTC. It specifies CASRPTLGYEQYF.

This chain links TRBV6-5 with TRBJ2-7, with D maybe TRBD1 (5 bases). Germline CDR1 is MNHEY and CDR2 is SVGAGI. CDR3 length: 13 amino acids. Trimming stripped 5 bases from V and 7 bases from J, with 15 bases between. CDR3 protein: CASSRTSVGEQYF. CDR3 DNA: TGTGCCAGCAGTCGGACATCCGTAGGGGAGCAGTACTTC.

In this sample, this clone turned up a few times. This chain uses TRBV4-1 with TRBJ2-2, with a weak D call TRBD2 (5 bases). Trimming cost V 0 bases and J 4 bases, with 9 bases left between them. This CDR3 has 15 amino acids. Germline CDR1 MGHRA, CDR2 YSYEKL. The CDR3 DNA is TGCGCCAGCAGCCAAGATGAGGGAAGCACCGGGGAGCTGTTTTTT. It translates to CASSQDEGSTGELFF.

This chain uses TRBV7-9 with TRBJ2-1; 14 positions agree with TRBD2. Germline V gives CDR1 SEHNR, CDR2 FQNEAQ (reference sequence). The CDR3 has 16 residues. The J segment lost 7 bases and the V segment lost 5 bases, leaving 7 bases of the junction unmatched. The CDR3 nucleotides are TGTGCCAGCAGCCCCGGGACTAGCGGGGGAGCGAATGAGCAGTTCTTC. It yields the protein CASSPGTSGGANEQFF.